This T cell receptor (beta chain) was captured by sequencing in a study of control samples from healthy donors and cancer patients. Assay: immunoSEQ multiplex PCR; the TCRdb copy retains only in-frame clones and omits some. This sample yields more than 50,000 clones, of which about nine tenths are seen a single time; over 1% belongs to the top ten. The sample consisted of PBMCs. The sequence was obtained from a woman between 50 and 59 years old with colorectal cancer.

CDR3 residues: CASSLSTENNEQFF. The DNA of the CDR3 is TGCGCCAGCAGCTTGTCTACAGAAAACAATGAGCAGTTCTTC. The V gene is TRBV5-1, the J gene TRBJ2-1; no definite D call. The V and J ends lost 1 base and 5 bases respectively, with 10 bases between them. CDR3 length equals 14 residues. CDR1 is SGHRS, CDR2 YFSETQ, per germline.